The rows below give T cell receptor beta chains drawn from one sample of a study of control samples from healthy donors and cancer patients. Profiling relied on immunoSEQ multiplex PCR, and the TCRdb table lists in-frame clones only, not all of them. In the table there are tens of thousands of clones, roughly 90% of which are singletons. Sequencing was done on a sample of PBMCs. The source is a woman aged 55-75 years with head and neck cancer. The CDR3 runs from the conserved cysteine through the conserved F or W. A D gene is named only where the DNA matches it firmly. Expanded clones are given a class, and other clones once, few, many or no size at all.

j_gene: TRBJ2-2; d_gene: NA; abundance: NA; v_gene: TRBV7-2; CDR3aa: CASSRRGGGGELFF; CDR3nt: TGTGCCAGCAGTCGGAGAGGGGGGGGCGGGGAGCTGTTTTTT
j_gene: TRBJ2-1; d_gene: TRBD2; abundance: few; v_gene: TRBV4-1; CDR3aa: CASSQDYGGSPYNEQFF; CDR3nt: TGCGCCAGCAGCCAAGATTACGGCGGGAGTCCCTACAATGAGCAGTTCTTC
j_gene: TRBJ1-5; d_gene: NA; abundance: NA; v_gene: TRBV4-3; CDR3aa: CASSQDGGTEPQHF; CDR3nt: TGCGCCAGCAGCCAAGATGGGGGGACGGAGCCCCAGCATTTT
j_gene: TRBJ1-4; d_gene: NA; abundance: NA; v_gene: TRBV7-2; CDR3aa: CASSLNPAGEKLFF; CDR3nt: TGTGCCAGCAGCTTAAACCCGGCGGGGGAAAAACTGTTTTTT
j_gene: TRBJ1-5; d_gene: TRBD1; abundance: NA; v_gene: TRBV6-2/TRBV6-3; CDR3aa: CASSSGLSRDRRFSNQPQHF; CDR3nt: TGTGCCAGCAGTTCAGGTCTATCCAGGGACAGGAGATTTAGCAATCAGCCCCAGCATTTT
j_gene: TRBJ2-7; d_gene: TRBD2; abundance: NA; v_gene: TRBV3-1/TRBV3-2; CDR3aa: CASSDKGLAGAQQYF; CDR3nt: TGTGCCAGCAGCGATAAGGGACTAGCGGGTGCCCAGCAGTACTTC
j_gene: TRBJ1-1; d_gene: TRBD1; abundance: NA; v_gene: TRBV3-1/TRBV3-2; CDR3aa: CASSETGTGAEAFF; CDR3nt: TGTGCCAGCAGTGAAACCGGGACAGGGGCCGAAGCTTTCTTT
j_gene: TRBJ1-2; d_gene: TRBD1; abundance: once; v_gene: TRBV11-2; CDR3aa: CASSLPGTGAFYGYTF; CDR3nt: TGTGCCAGCAGCTTGCCCGGGACAGGGGCCTTCTATGGCTACACCTTC
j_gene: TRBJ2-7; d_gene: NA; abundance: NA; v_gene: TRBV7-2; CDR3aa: CASSLASGLLYEQYF; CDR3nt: TGTGCCAGCAGCTTAGCGTCGGGGCTCTTATACGAGCAGTACTTC
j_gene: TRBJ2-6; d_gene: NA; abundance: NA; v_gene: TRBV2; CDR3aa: CASLQEASGANVLTF; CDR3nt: TGTGCCAGCTTACAAGAAGCCTCTGGGGCCAACGTCCTGACTTTC
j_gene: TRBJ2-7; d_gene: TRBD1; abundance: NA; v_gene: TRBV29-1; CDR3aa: CSGNRGHEQYF; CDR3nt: TGCAGCGGAAACAGGGGCCACGAGCAGTACTTC
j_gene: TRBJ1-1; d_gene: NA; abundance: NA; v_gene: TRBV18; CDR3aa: CASSPSGGRRDTEAFF; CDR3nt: TGTGCCAGCTCACCGTCCGGTGGCAGGAGAGACACTGAAGCTTTCTTT
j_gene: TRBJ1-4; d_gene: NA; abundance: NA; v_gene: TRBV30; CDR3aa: CASINLRTKQLFF; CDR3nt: TGTGCCTCAATAAACTTACGGACAAAGCAACTGTTTTTT
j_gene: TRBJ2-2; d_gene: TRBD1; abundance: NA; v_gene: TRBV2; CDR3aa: CASTSGGTGPTGELFF; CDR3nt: TGTGCCAGCACCTCTGGGGGGACAGGACCTACCGGGGAGCTGTTTTTT
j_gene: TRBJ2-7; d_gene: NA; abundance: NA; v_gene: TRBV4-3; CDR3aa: CASSRGTGQSYEQYF; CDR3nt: TGCGCCAGCAGCCGTGGTACAGGACAATCCTACGAGCAGTACTTC
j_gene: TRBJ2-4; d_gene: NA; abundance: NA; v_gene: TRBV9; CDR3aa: CASSVEAGNIQYF; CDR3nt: TGTGCCAGCAGCGTAGAGGCGGGAAACATTCAGTACTTC
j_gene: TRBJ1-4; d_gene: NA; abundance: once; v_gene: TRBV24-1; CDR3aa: CATSDAAMAGEGTNEKLFF; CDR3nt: TGTGCCACCAGTGACGCCGCTATGGCGGGGGAAGGGACTAATGAAAAACTGTTTTTT
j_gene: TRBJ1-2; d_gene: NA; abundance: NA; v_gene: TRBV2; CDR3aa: CASSEFVQAGYTF; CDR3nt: TGTGCCAGCAGTGAATTTGTTCAGGCAGGCTACACCTTC
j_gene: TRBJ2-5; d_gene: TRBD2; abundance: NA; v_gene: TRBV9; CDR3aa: CASSVATRGIGGETQYF; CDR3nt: TGTGCCAGCAGCGTAGCTACGCGGGGGATCGGTGGAGAGACCCAGTACTTC
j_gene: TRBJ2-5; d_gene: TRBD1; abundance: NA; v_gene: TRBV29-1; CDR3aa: CSGGQGWGETQYF; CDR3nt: TGCAGCGGGGGACAGGGGTGGGGAGAGACCCAGTACTTC
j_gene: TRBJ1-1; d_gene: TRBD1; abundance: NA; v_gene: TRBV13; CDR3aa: CASSPPSGTGGMNTEAFF; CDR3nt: TGTGCCAGCAGCCCCCCCAGCGGGACAGGTGGCATGAACACTGAAGCTTTCTTT
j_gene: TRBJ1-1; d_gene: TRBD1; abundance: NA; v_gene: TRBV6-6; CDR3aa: CASSRGVKAGGPLNTEAFF; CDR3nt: TGTGCCAGCAGTCGGGGTGTCAAGGCAGGGGGCCCATTGAACACTGAAGCTTTCTTT
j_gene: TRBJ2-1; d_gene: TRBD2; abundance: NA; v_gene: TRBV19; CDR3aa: CASSPLAGSSYNEQFF; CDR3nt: TGTGCCAGTAGCCCACTAGCGGGTAGCTCCTACAATGAGCAGTTCTTC
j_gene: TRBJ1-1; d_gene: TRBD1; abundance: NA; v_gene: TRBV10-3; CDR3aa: CAISGTATATEAFF; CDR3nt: TGTGCCATCAGCGGGACAGCAACGGCCACTGAAGCTTTCTTT
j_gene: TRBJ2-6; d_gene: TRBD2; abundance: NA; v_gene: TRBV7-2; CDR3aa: CASSRGLAGASGANVLTF; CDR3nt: TGTGCCAGCAGCCGGGGACTAGCGGGAGCTTCTGGGGCCAACGTCCTGACTTTC